The 5 T cell receptor beta chains reported below all come from one sample, sequenced in a study of identical twins. TCRdb passed the 5' RACE reads through MiXCR, listing each CDR3 protein once. This sample has a few hundred thousand distinct CDR3 sequences, with 8% to 11% found just once. Sequencing was done on a sample of memory T cells sorted from blood. The receptors were sampled from a man over 45 in good health.

Ten or more counts support this clonotype. The chain couples TRBV7-2 to TRBJ2-1; no clear D gene. In germline, CDR1 is SGHTA, CDR2 FQGNSA. This CDR3 has 13 amino acids. Trimming removed 3 bases from V and 3 bases from J, with 6 bases in between. CDR3: CASSFPGYNEQFF. The CDR3 DNA sequence: TGTGCCAGCAGCTTTCCGGGCTACAATGAGCAGTTCTTC.

In its sample, this clonotype was seen many times. The chain employs TRBV9 and TRBJ1-2; D is perhaps TRBD1 (5 bases). The CDR3 is made up of 13 amino acids. Per germline, CDR1 SGDLS and CDR2 YYNGEE. V dropped 4 bases and J dropped 11 bases, with 18 bases sitting between them. This CDR3 reads CASSKGAALAYTF. The CDR3 DNA is TGTGCCAGCAGCAAAGGGGCAGCCCTTGCTTACACCTTC. The full variable domain, in which reference TRBV9 and TRBJ1-2 provide the parts outside the CDR3, is DSGVTQTPKHLITATGQRVTLRCSPRSGDLSVYWYQQSLDQGLQFLIQYYNGEERAKGNILERFSAQQFPDLHSELNLSSLELGDSALYFCASSKGAALAYTFGSGTRLTVV.

Only a few counts were recorded for this clonotype. The V gene is TRBV20-1, the J gene TRBJ2-7; a weak D match, TRBD2 (6 bases). The germline V gene has CDR1 DFQATT and CDR2 SNEGSKA (reference sequence). V was cut by 1 base and J by 6 bases, with 16 bases left in between. This CDR3 is built from 14 residues. The CDR3 is CSARGQGGSGEQYF. The CDR3 bases are TGCAGTGCTAGAGGGCAGGGCGGTAGCGGCGAGCAGTACTTC.

The rearrangement joins TRBV20-1 to TRBJ1-1; D uncertain. CDR3 length: 12 residues. The germline CDR1 and CDR2 sequences are DFQATT and SNEGSKA (reference sequence). Trimming took 4 bases from V and 4 from J, leaving 10 bases between them. The CDR3 nucleotides read TGCAGTGCTACTAAGCCGGGCACTGAAGCTTTCTTT. It encodes CSATKPGTEAFF.

This chain connects TRBV20-1 to TRBJ2-2, with 8 bases that match TRBD1. V trimming: 4 bases; J trimming: 5 bases; junction bases outside the gene matches: 9. Germline V gives CDR1 DFQATT, CDR2 SNEGSKA (reference sequence). This CDR3 contains 15 residues. The chain's CDR3 is CSATLGDRGTGELFF. The DNA of the CDR3 is TGCAGTGCTACTCTAGGAGACAGGGGAACCGGGGAGCTGTTTTTT.